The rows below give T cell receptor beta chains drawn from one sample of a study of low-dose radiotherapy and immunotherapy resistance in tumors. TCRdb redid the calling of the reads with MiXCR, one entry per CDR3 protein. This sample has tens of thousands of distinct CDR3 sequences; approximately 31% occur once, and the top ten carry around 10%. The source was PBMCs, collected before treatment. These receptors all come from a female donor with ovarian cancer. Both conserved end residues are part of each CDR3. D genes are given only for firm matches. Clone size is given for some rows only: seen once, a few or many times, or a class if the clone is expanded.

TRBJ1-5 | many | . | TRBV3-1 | TGTGCCAGCAGCCAAAGTGGGATGAAACAGCCCCAGCATTTT | CASSQSGMKQPQHF
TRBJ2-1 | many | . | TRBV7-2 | TGTGCCAGCAGCTTAGGCATCATACGCAATGAGCAGTTCTTC | CASSLGIIRNEQFF
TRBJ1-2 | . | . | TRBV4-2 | TGTGCCAGCAGCCAAGAGGCAGAGAACTATGGCTACACCTTC | CASSQEAENYGYTF
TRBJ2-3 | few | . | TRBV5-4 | TGTGCCAGCAGCATCCTTCGACAGGTTGGCACAGATACGCAGTATTTT | CASSILRQVGTDTQYF
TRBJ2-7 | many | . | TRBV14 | TGTGCCAGCAGCCCCCCGATCCAGGGGTTTATCTACGAGCAGTACTTC | CASSPPIQGFIYEQYF
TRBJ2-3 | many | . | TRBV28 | TGTGCCAGCATGGGGACACCTTCTCCAGATACGCAGTATTTT | CASMGTPSPDTQYF
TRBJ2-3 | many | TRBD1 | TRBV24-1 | TGTGCCACCAGTGATTCGACAGGGATCGGCACAGATACGCAGTATTTT | CATSDSTGIGTDTQYF
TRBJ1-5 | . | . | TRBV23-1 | TGCGCCACCAGATATAGCAATCAGCCCCAGCATTTT | CATRYSNQPQHF
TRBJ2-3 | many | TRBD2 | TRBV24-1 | TGTGCCACCAGTGATTCGAGGACTAGCGGGAGCTATTTCGCAGATACGCAGTATTTT | CATSDSRTSGSYFADTQYF
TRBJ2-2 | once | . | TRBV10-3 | TGTGCCATCACAGCAGCCTTGAACACCGGGGAGCTGTTTTTT | CAITAALNTGELFF
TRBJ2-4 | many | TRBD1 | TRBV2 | TGTGCCAGCAGGGGACAGGGACTAGCCAAAAACATTCAGTACTTC | CASRGQGLAKNIQYF
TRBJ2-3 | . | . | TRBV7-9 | TGTGCCAACAGCTTAGGTGACAGTAGCACAGATACGCAGTATTTT | CANSLGDSSTDTQYF
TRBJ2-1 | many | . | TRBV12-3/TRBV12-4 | TGTGCCAGCAGTCACAGGGCCGGCTCCTACAATGAGCAGTTCTTC | CASSHRAGSYNEQFF
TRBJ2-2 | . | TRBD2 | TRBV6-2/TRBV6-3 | TGTGCCAGCAGTTCCATATTGACTAGCGGGGGAAACACCGGGGAGCTGTTTTTT | CASSSILTSGGNTGELFF
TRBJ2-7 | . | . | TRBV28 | TGTGCCAGCAGCCCCTGGGACACGGCCTACGAGCAGTACTTC | CASSPWDTAYEQYF
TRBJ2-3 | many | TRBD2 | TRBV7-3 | TGTGCCAGCAGCCGTAGCGGGGCTAGCACAGATACGCAGTATTTT | CASSRSGASTDTQYF
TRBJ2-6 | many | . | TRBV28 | TGTGCCAGCAGTCCCCATACCTCTGGGGCCAACGTCCTGACTTTC | CASSPHTSGANVLTF
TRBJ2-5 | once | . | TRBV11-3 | TGTGCCAGCAGCGCAAGGGGGGAGACCCAGTACTTC | CASSARGETQYF
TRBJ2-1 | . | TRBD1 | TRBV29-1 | TGCAGCGTCCGGGACAGCCCTACAATTGAGCAGTTCTTC | CSVRDSPTIEQFF
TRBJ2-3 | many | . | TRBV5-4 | TGTGCCAGCAGTCCCCCTAGCACAGATACGCAGTATTTT | CASSPPSTDTQYF
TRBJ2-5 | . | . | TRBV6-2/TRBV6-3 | TGTGCCAGCAGTTACCCGTTCACCAGACAAGAGACCCAGTACTTC | CASSYPFTRQETQYF
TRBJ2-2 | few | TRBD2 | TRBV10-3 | TGTGCCATCAGTGAGTCGCGACTAGCGGGAGTCGGAACCGGGGAGCTGTTTTTT | CAISESRLAGVGTGELFF
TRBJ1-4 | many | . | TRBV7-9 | TGTGCCAGCAGCCCGGGGGATGGGCGAGTTTTCATCGGGTATGAAAAACTGTTTTTT | CASSPGDGRVFIGYEKLFF
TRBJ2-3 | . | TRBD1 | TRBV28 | TGTGCCAGCAGTTGGGACAGGAATCAAGATACGCAGTATTTT | CASSWDRNQDTQYF
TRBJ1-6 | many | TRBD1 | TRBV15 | TGTGCCACCAGCAGAGAGGGACAGGGGTTTTCACCCCTCCACTTT | CATSREGQGFSPLHF
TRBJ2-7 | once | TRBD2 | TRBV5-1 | TGCGCCAGCAGCATAGGACTAGCGGGAGTCTCGGTGAGGGAGCAGTACTTC | CASSIGLAGVSVREQYF
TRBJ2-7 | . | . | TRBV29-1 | TGCAGCGTTGAACCCCGAAGAGGTCTACGTAGGGAGCAGTACTTC | CSVEPRRGLRREQYF
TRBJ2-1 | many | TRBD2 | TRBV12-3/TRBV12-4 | TGTGCCAGCAGTTCCGGGACTAGCGGGCGAAGTTCCTACAATGAGCAGTTCTTC | CASSSGTSGRSSYNEQFF
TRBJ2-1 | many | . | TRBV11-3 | TGTGCCAGCAGCTTGGGGCCGAGCTCCTACAATGAGCAGTTCTTC | CASSLGPSSYNEQFF
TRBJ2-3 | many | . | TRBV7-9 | TGTGCCAGCAGTCAGGGGTCTACTAGCACAGATACGCAGTATTTT | CASSQGSTSTDTQYF
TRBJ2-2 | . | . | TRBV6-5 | . | CASSYSRDTGELFFF
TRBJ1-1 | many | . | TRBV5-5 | TGTGCCAGCAGCTTACAGGAGAACACTGAAGCTTTCTTT | CASSLQENTEAFF
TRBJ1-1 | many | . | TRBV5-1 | TGCGCCAGCAGCCCGGGAGGGCGGAACACTGAAGCTTTCTTT | CASSPGGRNTEAFF
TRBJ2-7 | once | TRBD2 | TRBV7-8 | TGTGCCAGCAGCGCGACTAGCGGGGGGGCTCACTACGAGCAGTACTTC | CASSATSGGAHYEQYF